This T cell receptor (beta chain) was profiled in a study of coeliac disease. About the research overall: Each coeliac patient was active, refractory type I, or diet-controlled. Without high-resolution HLA typing, biased TRBV7-2 usage was examined as a proof of principle.

Findings and caveats of the study: Largely private TRB repertoires meant most sequences were sample-unique. Lamina propria and intraepithelial cell fractions may contain each other's cells.

This table comes from immunoSEQ multiplex PCR, and its TCRdb copy is limited to in-frame clones, with some not included. The table lists some 5,100 clones, roughly 49% of them singletons. With V trimmed by 4 bases and J by 4 bases, 9 bases remained unmatched. The CDR3 covers 16 residues. CDR1 is SEHNR and CDR2 is FQNEAQ in the germline V gene (reference sequence). This clone is classed as medium-sized. What it binds is unknown. This sequence originates from a young woman with active celiac disease. The chain recombines TRBV7-9 with TRBJ1-2; 10 bases fit TRBD1. The material sequenced was intraepithelial lymphocytes from the gut. The chain's CDR3 is CASSSGTGEGLYGYTF. The CDR3 coding sequence is TGTGCCAGCAGCTCAGGGACAGGGGAGGGGCTCTATGGCTACACCTTC. Full variable domain (rest looked up from reference TRBV7-9 and TRBJ1-2): DTGVSQNPRHKITKRGQNVTFRCDPISEHNRLYWYRQTLGQGPEFLTYFQNEAQLEKSRLLSDRFSAERPKGSFSTLEIQRTEQGDSAMYLCASSSGTGEGLYGYTFGSGTRLTVV.